The 32 T cell receptor beta chains given below trace back to one sample, sequenced in a study of cytomegalovirus exposure and HLA in healthy donors listed by TCRdb under 2017. Libraries were made using the immunoSEQ multiplex PCR assay. The multiplex PCR relied on a mix of 60 forward primers for TCR Vbeta segments and 13 reverse primers for TCR Jbeta segments. Sourced from immuneACCESS, this table was stored by TCRdb with only in-frame sequences that have V and J called. A share of the clones is absent; for the studies checked, an unresolved V gene accounts for under half, and the remainder has no known explanation. The sample's records list 150,000 or so clones. Around 1.5% of the sample is taken by the ten largest. Sequencing was carried out using PBMCs. These receptors all stem from a woman between 45 and 60 years old in good health and CMV-seronegative.

This CDR3 is CASSLREGAYNSPLHF. The CDR3 DNA reads as TGTGCCAGCAGTTTAAGGGAGGGCGCTTATAATTCACCCCTCCACTTT. The rearrangement uses TRBV28 and TRBJ1-6; D is unresolved. The CDR3 length is 16 residues. From germline, CDR1 is MDHEN and CDR2 SYDVKM. The ends were cut back, 2 bases at V and 4 bases at J, with 12 bases in the middle.

The V and J genes are TRBV9 and TRBJ2-5; 7 positions agree with TRBD1. The DNA end lines up better with TRBJ2-7; the J call may be wrong. Germline-derived CDR1 and CDR2 are SGDLS and YYNGEE. CDR3 length: 13 residues. The CDR3 region is CASAKGATYEQYF. In DNA form, the CDR3 reads TGTGCCAGCGCGAAGGGGGCTACCTACGAGCAGTACTTC.

This chain uses TRBV30 with TRBJ2-7; no reliable D call. This CDR3 is built from 13 residues. Trimming stripped 2 bases from V and 7 bases from J, with 15 bases between. Per the germline V gene, CDR1 is GTSNPN and CDR2 is SVGIG (reference sequence). The CDR3 DNA reads as TGTGCCTGGAGTCCCGACATGTTAAGGGAGCAGTACTTC. Its protein product is CAWSPDMLREQYF.

This rearrangement joins TRBV18 to TRBJ2-7; TRBD2 matches 9 bases. After removal of 3 bases from V and 3 bases from J, the junction contained 6 bases not matched to a gene. The CDR3 is 15 amino acids. Germline lookup yields CDR1 KGHSH and CDR2 LQKENI. The CDR3 is CASSPPGLAFYEQYF. The CDR3 DNA reads as TGTGCCAGCTCACCCCCGGGACTAGCATTCTACGAGCAGTACTTC.

The chain is built from TRBV4-1 and TRBJ2-7; TRBD1 might be the D (5 bases). The V end was cut by 6 bases, the J end by 4 bases, with 16 bases between. The CDR3 covers 14 residues. CDR1 is MGHRA, CDR2 YSYEKL, per germline. The CDR3 DNA is TGCGCCAGCAGGCTAAGCGAAGGGGTATACGAGCAGTACTTC. As protein: CASRLSEGVYEQYF.

This chain joins TRBV15 and TRBJ1-2; D is undetermined. This CDR3 has 13 residues. Looked up from germline, CDR1 is LNHNV and CDR2 is YYDKDF (reference sequence). V lost 3 bases, J lost 4 bases, and 9 bases lay in between. The CDR3 reads CATSSGSAYGYTF. The CDR3 DNA reads as TGTGCCACCAGCAGCGGGTCTGCCTATGGCTACACCTTC.

The CDR3 spells CASSLGRTRGRQETQYF. DNA of the CDR3: TGCGCCAGCAGCTTGGGCAGGACCCGGGGGAGGCAAGAGACCCAGTACTTC. V and J are TRBV5-1 and TRBJ2-5; a weak D match, TRBD2 (6 bases). Germline loops: CDR1 SGHRS, CDR2 YFSETQ. The length of the CDR3 is 17 residues. V lost 0 bases and J 2 bases, leaving 17 bases between the germline ends.

The V and J genes are TRBV19 and TRBJ2-2, with 14 bases matching TRBD2. The CDR3 contains 16 residues. V gave up 6 bases and J gave up 4 bases; unmatched junction bases: 4. Looked up from germline, CDR1 is LNHDA and CDR2 is SQIVND (reference sequence). Here the CDR3 reads CASRTSGGAGTGELFF. CDR3 DNA: TGTGCCAGTAGGACTAGCGGGGGGGCCGGCACCGGGGAGCTGTTTTTT.

The chain joins TRBV9 to TRBJ2-1; 10 nucleotides agree with TRBD2. The ends lost 0 bases at V and 4 bases at J; junction bases unmatched: 10. Germline loops: CDR1 SGDLS, CDR2 YYNGEE. This CDR3 comprises 18 residues. Here the CDR3 reads CASSVEGSGGSRYNEQFF. The CDR3 DNA is TGTGCCAGCAGCGTAGAGGGTAGCGGGGGGTCAAGGTACAATGAGCAGTTCTTC. The full variable domain, completed using reference TRBV9 and TRBJ2-1, is DSGVTQTPKHLITATGQRVTLRCSPRSGDLSVYWYQQSLDQGLQFLIQYYNGEERAKGNILERFSAQQFPDLHSELNLSSLELGDSALYFCASSVEGSGGSRYNEQFFGPGTRLTVL.

The CDR3 here is CASSSGQGMNYGYTF. In nucleotides, the CDR3 is TGTGCCAGCAGTAGCGGACAGGGGATGAACTATGGCTACACCTTC. The rearrangement links TRBV6-5 to TRBJ1-2; 9 bases are a match to TRBD1. V lost 5 bases, J lost 2 bases, and 6 bases stayed unmatched. The CDR3 covers 15 residues. Per the germline V gene, CDR1 is MNHEY and CDR2 is SVGAGI.

V is TRBV7-3 and J is TRBJ1-2, with D possibly being TRBD1 (6 bases). CDR1 SGHTA and CDR2 FQGTGA come from the germline V gene. The CDR3 runs to 14 residues. Trimming left V 4 bases short and J 3 bases short, with 12 bases between. CDR3 protein: CASSYGTLDYGYTF. The CDR3 bases are TGTGCCAGCAGCTACGGGACATTGGACTATGGCTACACCTTC.

The V and J genes are TRBV6-5 and TRBJ1-6; no clear D gene. The CDR3 runs to 15 residues. CDR1 and CDR2 from the germline V gene are MNHEY and SVGAGI. Trimming removed 4 bases at V and 5 bases at J, with 12 bases between. CDR3 in amino acids: CASSFRRVDNSPLHF. In DNA form, the CDR3 reads TGTGCCAGCAGTTTCAGGAGGGTAGATAATTCACCCCTCCACTTT.

The V gene is TRBV27, the J gene TRBJ2-2, with a possible D match to TRBD2 (5 bases). Trimming took 5 bases from V and 4 from J, leaving 11 bases between them. Germline V gives CDR1 MNHEY, CDR2 SMNVEV (reference sequence). The CDR3 contains 14 residues. The chain's CDR3 is CASSQSRGTGELFF. DNA for the CDR3: TGTGCCAGCAGTCAATCCCGGGGCACCGGGGAGCTGTTTTTT.

The genes are TRBV13 and TRBJ2-7; the match to TRBD1 covers 8 bases. Germline V gene lookup returns CDR1 PRHDT and CDR2 FYEKMQ (reference sequence). J gave up 0 bases and V 5 bases, and 12 bases lay outside the gene matches. This CDR3 comprises 17 residues. The CDR3 DNA reads TGTGCCAGCAGCACGCCCCGGACAGGGAGGAACTCCTACGAGCAGTACTTC. This translates into CASSTPRTGRNSYEQYF.

V usage is TRBV7-2 and J usage is TRBJ1-1, with 7 bases lining up with TRBD1. Unmatched junction bases numbered 7, after V lost 5 bases and J lost 1 base. The CDR3 runs 15 residues. Germline V gives CDR1 SGHTA, CDR2 FQGNSA. CDR3 loop: CASSPETGRNTEAFF. In DNA, the CDR3 is TGTGCCAGCAGCCCCGAGACAGGGAGGAACACTGAAGCTTTCTTT.

The CDR3 sequence is CASSRQGQNTF. The CDR3 coding sequence is TGTGCCAGCAGTCGACAGGGGCAGAACACCTTC. The gene calls are TRBV6-5 and TRBJ1-2; TRBD1 matches 8 bases. The CDR3 has 11 amino acids. From germline, CDR1 is MNHEY and CDR2 SVGAGI. J was trimmed by 12 bases and V by 5 bases; bases with no gene match: 5.

The chain uses TRBV5-4 and TRBJ1-2; D is ambiguous. The CDR3 totals 12 residues. V was shortened by 4 bases and J by 8 bases, with 12 bases between the two germline ends. CDR1 and CDR2 (germline): SGHNT, YYREEE (reference sequence). The CDR3 sequence: CASSPGSLGYTF. DNA for the CDR3: TGTGCCAGCAGCCCCGGGTCGTTGGGCTACACCTTC.

The gene calls are TRBV19 and TRBJ2-2, with 7 nucleotides matching TRBD1. Germline V gene lookup returns CDR1 LNHDA and CDR2 SQIVND (reference sequence). Trimming at V came to 4 bases and at J to 0 bases, leaving 2 bases not matched to a gene. CDR3 length equals 15 residues. CDR3 sequence reads: CASSRQGPNTGELFF. In nucleotides, the CDR3 is TGTGCCAGTAGTAGACAGGGCCCGAACACCGGGGAGCTGTTTTTT. Full variable domain (missing parts from reference TRBV19 and TRBJ2-2): DGGITQSPKYLFRKEGQNVTLSCEQNLNHDAMYWYRQDPGQGLRLIYYSQIVNDFQKGDIAEGYSVSREKKESFPLTVTSAQKNPTAFYLCASSRQGPNTGELFFGEGSRLTVL.

This rearrangement joins TRBV5-1 to TRBJ1-3; 7 nucleotides align to TRBD1. This CDR3 is 15 amino acids long. With 4 bases clipped from V and 2 bases from J, the junction kept 6 bases outside the gene matches. Per the germline V gene, CDR1 is SGHRS and CDR2 is YFSETQ. Here the CDR3 reads CASSQQGQPGNTIYF. DNA for the CDR3: TGCGCCAGCAGCCAACAGGGGCAGCCTGGAAACACCATATATTTT.

The chain couples TRBV7-3 to TRBJ2-1, with 7 bases that match TRBD2. The CDR3 spans 12 residues. After removal of 5 bases from V and 15 bases from J, the junction contained 10 bases not matched to a gene. CDR1 is SGHTA and CDR2 is FQGTGA in the germline V gene. CDR3: CASSPSGGLLFF. The CDR3 DNA is TGTGCCAGCAGCCCGTCGGGGGGTCTGTTGTTCTTC.

J is TRBJ2-2 and V is TRBV27, with D tentatively TRBD2 (5 bases). Trimming removed 5 bases at V and 4 bases at J, with 14 bases between. CDR1 is MNHEY and CDR2 is SMNVEV in the germline V gene (reference sequence). The CDR3 is 15 amino acids. The CDR3 bases are TGTGCCAGCAGTCTCCTCCCCCGGGGCACCGGGGAGCTGTTTTTT. It is translated as CASSLLPRGTGELFF.

Concerning this clone: Germline is not matched at one junction end, which may reflect a read error. The chain has TRBV7-2 and TRBJ2-1; D is undetermined. The CDR3 totals 15 residues. Germline V gene lookup returns CDR1 SGHTA and CDR2 FQGNSA. The DNA for the CDR3 is TGTGCCAGCAGCGTAGCAGCCCCTTCCTACAATGAGCAGTTCTTC. Protein sequence: CASSVAAPSYNEQFF. The whole variable domain, remainder taken from reference TRBV7-2 and TRBJ2-1, is GAGVSQSPSNKVTEKGKDVELRCDPISGHTALYWYRQSLGQGLEFLIYFQGNSAPDKSGLPSDRFSAERTGGSVSTLTIQRTQQEDSAVYLCASSVAAPSYNEQFFGPGTRLTVL.

This chain connects TRBV7-8 to TRBJ1-2; D gene uncertain. The V and J ends lost 3 bases and 4 bases respectively, with 6 bases between them. The CDR3 runs to 12 residues. Germline V lookup: CDR1 SGHVS, CDR2 FQNEAQ. The CDR3 DNA follows: TGTGCCAGCAGCTTTTTCGGCTATGGCTACACCTTC. Amino acid sequence: CASSFFGYGYTF.

The rearrangement joins TRBV19 to TRBJ2-1; weak D call: TRBD1 (5 bases). Trimming shortened V by 9 bases and J by 0 bases, and 12 bases separated the two germline ends. Germline CDR1 and CDR2: LNHDA and SQIVND (reference sequence). The CDR3 has 14 amino acids. The CDR3 is CASSRQSSYNEQFF. CDR3 coding DNA: TGTGCCAGCAGCAGACAGAGCTCCTACAATGAGCAGTTCTTC.

The chain recombines TRBV18 with TRBJ2-5; a possible D gene is TRBD2 (6 bases). Germline lookup yields CDR1 KGHSH and CDR2 LQKENI. V lost 4 bases and J 3 bases, leaving 9 bases between the germline ends. The CDR3 runs 13 residues. CDR3 amino acids: CASSRRLEETQYF. CDR3 bases: TGTGCCAGCTCACGTAGACTAGAAGAGACCCAGTACTTC.

The chain joins TRBV7-2 to TRBJ1-2, with no clear D. The CDR3 is 15 amino acids. Trimming cost V 4 bases and J 0 bases, with 12 bases left between them. Germline V gene sequence: CDR1 SGHTA, CDR2 FQGNSA. The CDR3 here is CASSYQTRSNYGYTF. CDR3 coding DNA: TGTGCCAGCAGCTACCAAACTAGGTCTAACTATGGCTACACCTTC.

The genes are TRBV4-3 and TRBJ1-1, with D tentatively TRBD1 (6 bases). This CDR3 has 17 residues. Trimming removed 2 bases from V and 2 bases from J, with 18 bases in between. The V gene's germline CDR1 is LGHNA and CDR2 YSLEER. CDR3 DNA sequence: TGCGCCAGCAGCCAATCCGGGGGGCTTGTTGGAAACACTGAAGCTTTCTTT. Translated, it gives CASSQSGGLVGNTEAFF.

The rearrangement joins TRBV2 to TRBJ2-3, with 11 bases fitting TRBD2. CDR1 is SNHLY and CDR2 is FYNNEI in the germline V gene. V was pared by 4 bases and J by 4 bases, with 4 bases of the junction left unmatched. This CDR3 has 15 amino acids. The CDR3 here is CASSVAGGPPDTQYF. The CDR3 DNA reads TGTGCCAGCAGTGTAGCGGGGGGGCCACCAGATACGCAGTATTTT.

The chain combines TRBV9 with TRBJ2-2; tentative D call: TRBD2 (6 bases). Germline loops: CDR1 SGDLS, CDR2 YYNGEE. This CDR3 spans 16 amino acids. Trimming removed 4 bases from V and 4 bases from J, with 17 bases in between. The CDR3 protein is CASSPLANSGTGELFF. The CDR3 DNA reads as TGTGCCAGCAGCCCTCTTGCGAATAGCGGCACCGGGGAGCTGTTTTTT.

V is TRBV5-8 and J is TRBJ1-4; TRBD1 is a possible D gene (5 bases). The germline V and J ends were trimmed by 2 bases and 8 bases, with 19 bases remaining between them. Germline V gene data show CDR1 as SGHTS and CDR2 as YDEGEE. The CDR3 runs 16 residues. The CDR3, as DNA: TGTGCCAGCAGCTTTGGGGACCGGGGGGACCGGGAAAAACTGTTTTTT. Its protein product is CASSFGDRGDREKLFF.

The CDR3 nucleotides are TGTGCCAGCAGCTTAGGCCAGGGGGTCGGCGGGGAGCTGTTTTTT. Its translation: CASSLGQGVGGELFF. The chain links TRBV11-3 to TRBJ2-2, with 7 bases matching TRBD1. J lost 7 bases, V lost 1 base, and 6 bases had no gene match. CDR1 and CDR2 (germline): SGHNT, YENEEA. The CDR3 totals 15 residues.

The V gene is TRBV9, the J gene TRBJ2-1; D gene uncertain. CDR1 is SGDLS, CDR2 YYNGEE, per germline. The V end lost 0 bases, the J end lost 8 bases, and 15 bases lay between the germline ends. The CDR3 contains 15 residues. DNA for the CDR3: TGTGCCAGCAGCGTAGGTGGCCGCCTAAGCGATGAGCAGTTCTTC. Translated: CASSVGGRLSDEQFF.